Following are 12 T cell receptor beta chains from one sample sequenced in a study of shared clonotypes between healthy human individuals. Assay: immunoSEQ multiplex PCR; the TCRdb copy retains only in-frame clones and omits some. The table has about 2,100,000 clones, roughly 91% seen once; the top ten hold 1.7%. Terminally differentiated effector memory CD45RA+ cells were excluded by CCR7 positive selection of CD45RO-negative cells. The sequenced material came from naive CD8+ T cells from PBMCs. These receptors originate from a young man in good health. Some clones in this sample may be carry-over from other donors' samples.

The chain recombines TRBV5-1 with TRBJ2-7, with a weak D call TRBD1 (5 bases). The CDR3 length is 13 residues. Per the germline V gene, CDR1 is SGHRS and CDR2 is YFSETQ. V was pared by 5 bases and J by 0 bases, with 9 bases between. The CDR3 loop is CASRGQSSYEQYF. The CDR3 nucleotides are TGCGCCAGCAGGGGGCAAAGCTCCTACGAGCAGTACTTC.

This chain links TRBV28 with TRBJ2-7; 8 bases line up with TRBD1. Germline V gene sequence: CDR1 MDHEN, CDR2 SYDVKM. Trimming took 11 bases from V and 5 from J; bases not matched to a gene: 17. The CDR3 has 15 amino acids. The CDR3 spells CASTYIRDRPDEQYF. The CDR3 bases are TGTGCCTCGACCTATATCCGGGACAGGCCCGACGAGCAGTACTTC.

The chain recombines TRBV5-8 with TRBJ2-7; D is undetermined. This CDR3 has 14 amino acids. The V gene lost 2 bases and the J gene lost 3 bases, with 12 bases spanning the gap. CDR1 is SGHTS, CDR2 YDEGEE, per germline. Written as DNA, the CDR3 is TGTGCCAGCAGCTTCGGGTCGGCCTACTACGAGCAGTACTTC. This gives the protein CASSFGSAYYEQYF.

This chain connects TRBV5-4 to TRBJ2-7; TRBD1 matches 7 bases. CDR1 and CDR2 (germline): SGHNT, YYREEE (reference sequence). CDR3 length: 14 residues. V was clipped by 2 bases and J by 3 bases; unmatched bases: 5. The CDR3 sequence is CASSLGDSRYEQYF. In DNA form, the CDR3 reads TGTGCCAGCAGCTTAGGGGACAGTCGCTACGAGCAGTACTTC.

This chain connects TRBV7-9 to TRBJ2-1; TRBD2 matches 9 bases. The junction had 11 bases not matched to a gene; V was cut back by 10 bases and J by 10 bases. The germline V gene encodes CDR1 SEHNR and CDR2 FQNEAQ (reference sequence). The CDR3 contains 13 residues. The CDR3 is CATSSGRLGEQFF. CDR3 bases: TGTGCCACCAGTAGCGGGAGACTGGGAGAGCAGTTCTTC.

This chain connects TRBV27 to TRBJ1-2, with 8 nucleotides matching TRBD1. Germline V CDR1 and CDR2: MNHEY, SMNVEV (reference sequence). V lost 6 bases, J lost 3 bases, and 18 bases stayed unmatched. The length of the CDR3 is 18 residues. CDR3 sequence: CASSHYAPTGVSHYGYTF. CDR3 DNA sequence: TGTGCCAGCAGCCACTATGCCCCGACAGGGGTTAGCCACTATGGCTACACCTTC.

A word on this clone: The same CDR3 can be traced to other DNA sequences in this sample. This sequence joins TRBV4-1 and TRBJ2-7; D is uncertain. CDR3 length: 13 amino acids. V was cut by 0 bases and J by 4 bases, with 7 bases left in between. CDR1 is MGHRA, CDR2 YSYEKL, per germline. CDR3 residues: CASSQDRSYEQYF. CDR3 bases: TGCGCCAGCAGCCAAGATCGTTCATACGAGCAGTACTTC.

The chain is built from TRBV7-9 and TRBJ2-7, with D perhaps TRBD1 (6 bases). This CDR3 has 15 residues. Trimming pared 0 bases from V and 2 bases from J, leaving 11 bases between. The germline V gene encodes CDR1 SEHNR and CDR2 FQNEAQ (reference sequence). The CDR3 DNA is TGTGCCAGCAGCTTAGCGTTACAGGGAGCCTACGAGCAGTACTTC. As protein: CASSLALQGAYEQYF.

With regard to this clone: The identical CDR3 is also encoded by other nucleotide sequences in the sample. CDR3 in amino acids: CASSQTNEQYF. In DNA form, the CDR3 reads TGTGCCAGCAGCCAAACGAACGAGCAGTACTTC. The rearrangement links TRBV5-6 to TRBJ2-7, with unresolved D. Germline V gene sequence: CDR1 SGHDT, CDR2 YYEEEE. V shed 4 bases and J shed 5 bases, with 7 bases lying between them. The CDR3 consists of 11 residues.

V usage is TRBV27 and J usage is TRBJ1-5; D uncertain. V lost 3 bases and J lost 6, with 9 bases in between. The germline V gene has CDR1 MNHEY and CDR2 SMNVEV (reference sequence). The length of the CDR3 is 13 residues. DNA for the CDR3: TGTGCCAGCAGTTTTGGGATGGGTCAGCCCCAGCATTTT. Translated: CASSFGMGQPQHF.

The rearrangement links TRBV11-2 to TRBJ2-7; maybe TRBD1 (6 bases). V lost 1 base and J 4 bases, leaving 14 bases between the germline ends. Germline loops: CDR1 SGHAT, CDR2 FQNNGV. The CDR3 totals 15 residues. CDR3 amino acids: CASSLGAGVKYEQYF. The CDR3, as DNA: TGTGCCAGCAGCTTAGGTGCAGGGGTGAAATACGAGCAGTACTTC.

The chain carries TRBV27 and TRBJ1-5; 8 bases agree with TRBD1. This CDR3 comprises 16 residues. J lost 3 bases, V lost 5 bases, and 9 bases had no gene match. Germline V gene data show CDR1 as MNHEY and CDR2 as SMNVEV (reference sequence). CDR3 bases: TGTGCCAGCAGTCCAGCGGGACAGGCCGACAATCAGCCCCAGCATTTT. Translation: CASSPAGQADNQPQHF.